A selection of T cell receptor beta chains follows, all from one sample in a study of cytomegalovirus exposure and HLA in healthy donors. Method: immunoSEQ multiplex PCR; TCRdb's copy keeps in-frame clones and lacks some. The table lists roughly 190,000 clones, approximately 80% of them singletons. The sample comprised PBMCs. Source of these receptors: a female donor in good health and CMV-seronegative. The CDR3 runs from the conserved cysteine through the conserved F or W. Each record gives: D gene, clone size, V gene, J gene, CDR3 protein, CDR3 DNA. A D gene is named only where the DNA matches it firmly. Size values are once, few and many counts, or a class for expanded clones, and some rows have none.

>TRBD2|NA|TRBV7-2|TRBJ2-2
CASSLAVGRGAGELFF
TGTGCCAGCAGCTTAGCAGTCGGGCGGGGGGCCGGGGAGCTGTTTTTT
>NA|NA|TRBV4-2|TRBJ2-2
CASSQDRGGAGNTGELFF
TGTGCCAGCAGCCAAGATCGAGGCGGGGCCGGGAACACCGGGGAGCTGTTTTTT
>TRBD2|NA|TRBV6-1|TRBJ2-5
CASSLPTSGSQTQYF
TGTGCCAGCAGCTTACCCACTAGCGGGAGTCAGACCCAGTACTTC
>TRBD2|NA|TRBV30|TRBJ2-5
CAWSLGLAGPETQYF
TGTGCCTGGAGTCTAGGACTAGCGGGACCAGAGACCCAGTACTTC
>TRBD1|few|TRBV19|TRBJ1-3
CASSFSDRAAGNTIYF
TGTGCCAGTAGCTTCTCGGACAGGGCGGCTGGAAACACCATATATTTT
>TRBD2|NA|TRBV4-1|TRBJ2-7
CASSQDIGRGVGDEQYF
TGCGCCAGCAGCCAAGATATCGGGAGGGGGGTAGGTGACGAGCAGTACTTC
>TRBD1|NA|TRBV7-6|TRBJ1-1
CASSSNLRGPIAEAFF
TGTGCCAGCAGCTCCAACCTCAGGGGGCCTATCGCTGAAGCTTTCTTT
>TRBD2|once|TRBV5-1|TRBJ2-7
CASSLWLAGAESEQYF
TGCGCCAGCAGCTTGTGGTTAGCGGGGGCTGAATCCGAGCAGTACTTC
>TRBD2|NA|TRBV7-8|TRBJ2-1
CATRGGLASNNEQFF
TGTGCCACCCGGGGAGGACTAGCTTCCAACAATGAGCAGTTCTTC
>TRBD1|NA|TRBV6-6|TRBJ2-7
CASSYSHRGPYEQYF
TGTGCCAGCAGTTACTCGCACAGGGGCCCCTACGAGCAGTACTTC
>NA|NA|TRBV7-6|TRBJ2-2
CASSLAAEVRGNTGELFF
TGTGCCAGCAGCTTAGCAGCGGAAGTGCGGGGCAACACCGGGGAGCTGTTTTTT
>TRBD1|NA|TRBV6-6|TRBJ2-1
CASSQGQGRKNEQFF
TGTGCCAGCAGTCAAGGACAGGGGAGAAAGAATGAGCAGTTCTTC
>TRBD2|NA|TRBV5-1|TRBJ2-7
CASSPALGSGGEQYF
TGCGCCAGCAGCCCGGCACTTGGTAGCGGGGGGGAGCAGTACTTC
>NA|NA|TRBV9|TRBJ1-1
CASSPPRGNTEAFF
TGTGCCAGCAGCCCCCCGCGGGGGAACACTGAAGCTTTCTTT
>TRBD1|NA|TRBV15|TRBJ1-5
CATSSRLRTGNNQPQHF
TGTGCCACCAGCAGCCGTCTAAGGACAGGTAACAATCAGCCCCAGCATTTT
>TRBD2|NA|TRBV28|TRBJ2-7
CASSLTNFGTSGFSYEQYF
TGTGCCAGCAGCCTTACAAACTTCGGGACTAGCGGGTTTTCCTACGAGCAGTACTTC
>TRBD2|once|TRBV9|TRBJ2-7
CASSVTSGPPYEQYF
TGTGCCAGCAGCGTGACTAGCGGGCCTCCCTACGAGCAGTACTTC
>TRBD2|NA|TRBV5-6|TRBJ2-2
CASTLAGGSTGELFF
TGTGCCAGCACCTTAGCGGGAGGGTCCACCGGGGAGCTGTTTTTT
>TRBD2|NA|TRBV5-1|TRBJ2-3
CASSLEYSGGTDTQYF
TGCGCCAGCAGCTTGGAGTATAGCGGGGGGACAGATACGCAGTATTTT
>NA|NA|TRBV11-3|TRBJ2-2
CASSLEGRGTGELFF
TGTGCCAGCAGCTTAGAGGGCCGGGGCACCGGGGAGCTGTTTTTT
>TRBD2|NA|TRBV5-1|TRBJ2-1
CASSLEPGTSGRPLQFF
TGCGCCAGCAGCTTGGAACCTGGGACTAGCGGGAGACCCCTACAGTTCTTC
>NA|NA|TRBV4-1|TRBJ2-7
CASSHTGDSYEQYF
TGCGCCAGCAGTCACACAGGCGACTCCTACGAGCAGTACTTC
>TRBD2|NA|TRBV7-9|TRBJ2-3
CASSNLAGVTDTQYF
TGTGCCAGCAGCAATCTAGCGGGAGTCACAGATACGCAGTATTTT